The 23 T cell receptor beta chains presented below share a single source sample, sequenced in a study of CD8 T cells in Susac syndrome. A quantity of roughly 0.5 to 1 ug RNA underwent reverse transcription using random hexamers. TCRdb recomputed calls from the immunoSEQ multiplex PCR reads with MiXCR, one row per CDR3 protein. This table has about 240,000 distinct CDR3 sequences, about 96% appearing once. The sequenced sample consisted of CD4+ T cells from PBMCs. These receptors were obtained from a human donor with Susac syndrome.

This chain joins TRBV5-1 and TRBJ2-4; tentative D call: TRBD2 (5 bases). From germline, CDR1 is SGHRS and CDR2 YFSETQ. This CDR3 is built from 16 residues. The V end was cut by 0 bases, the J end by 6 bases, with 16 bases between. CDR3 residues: CASSLARAASRNIQYF. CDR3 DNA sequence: TGCGCCAGCAGCTTGGCGCGGGCTGCTTCCCGAAACATTCAGTACTTC.

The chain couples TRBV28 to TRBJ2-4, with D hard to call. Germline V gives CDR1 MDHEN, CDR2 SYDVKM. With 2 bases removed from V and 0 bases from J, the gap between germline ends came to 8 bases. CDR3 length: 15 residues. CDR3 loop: CASSLADLAKNIQYF. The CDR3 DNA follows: TGTGCCAGCAGTTTAGCGGACCTAGCCAAAAACATTCAGTACTTC.

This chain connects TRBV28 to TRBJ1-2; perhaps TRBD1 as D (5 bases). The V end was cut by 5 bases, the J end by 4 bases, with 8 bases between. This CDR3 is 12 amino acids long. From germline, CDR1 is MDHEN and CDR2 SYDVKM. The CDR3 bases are TGTGCCAGCAGTGCTGGGGGCTATGGCTACACCTTC. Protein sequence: CASSAGGYGYTF.

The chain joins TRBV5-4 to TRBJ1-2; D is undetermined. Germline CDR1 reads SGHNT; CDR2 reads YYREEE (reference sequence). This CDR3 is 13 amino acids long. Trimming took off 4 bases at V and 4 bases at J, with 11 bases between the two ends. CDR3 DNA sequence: TGTGCCAGCAGCCAAGAAGACATCTATGGCTACACCTTC. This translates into CASSQEDIYGYTF.

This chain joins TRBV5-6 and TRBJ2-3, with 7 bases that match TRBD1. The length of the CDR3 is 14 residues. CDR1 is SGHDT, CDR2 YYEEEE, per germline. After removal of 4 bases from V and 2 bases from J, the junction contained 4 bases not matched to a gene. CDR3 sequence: CASSTGTVTDTQYF. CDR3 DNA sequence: TGTGCCAGCAGCACGGGGACAGTCACAGATACGCAGTATTTT.

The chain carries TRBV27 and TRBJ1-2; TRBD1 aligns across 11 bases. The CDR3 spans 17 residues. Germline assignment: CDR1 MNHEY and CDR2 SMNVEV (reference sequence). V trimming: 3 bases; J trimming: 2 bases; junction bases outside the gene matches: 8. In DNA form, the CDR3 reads TGTGCCAGCAGTTTTCTCGGACAGGGGGCACGGAACTATGGCTACACCTTC. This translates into CASSFLGQGARNYGYTF.

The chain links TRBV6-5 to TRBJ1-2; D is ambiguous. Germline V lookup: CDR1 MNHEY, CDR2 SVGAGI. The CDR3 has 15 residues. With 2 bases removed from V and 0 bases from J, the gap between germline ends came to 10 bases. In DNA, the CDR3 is TGTGCCAGCAGTTACAAATTGGCGGCTAACTATGGCTACACCTTC. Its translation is CASSYKLAANYGYTF.

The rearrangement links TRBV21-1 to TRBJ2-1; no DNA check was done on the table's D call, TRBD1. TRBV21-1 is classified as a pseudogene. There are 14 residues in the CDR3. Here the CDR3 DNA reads TGTGCCAGCTCCCGGGACAGCCAAAACAATGAGCAGTTCTTC. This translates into CASSRDSQNNEQFF.

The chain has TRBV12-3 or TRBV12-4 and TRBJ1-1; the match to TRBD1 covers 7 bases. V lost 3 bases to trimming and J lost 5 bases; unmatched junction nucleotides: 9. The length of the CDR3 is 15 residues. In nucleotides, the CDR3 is TGTGCCAGCAGTTTGAGGTTTGGCAGGGGGACTGAAGCTTTCTTT. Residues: CASSLRFGRGTEAFF.

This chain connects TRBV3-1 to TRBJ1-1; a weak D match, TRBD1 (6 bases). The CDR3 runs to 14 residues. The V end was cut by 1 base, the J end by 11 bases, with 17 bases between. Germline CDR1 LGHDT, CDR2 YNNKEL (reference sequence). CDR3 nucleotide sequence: TGTGCCAGCAGCCAAGGGCTCGGGGTTAGGGGGGCTTTCTTT. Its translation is CASSQGLGVRGAFF.

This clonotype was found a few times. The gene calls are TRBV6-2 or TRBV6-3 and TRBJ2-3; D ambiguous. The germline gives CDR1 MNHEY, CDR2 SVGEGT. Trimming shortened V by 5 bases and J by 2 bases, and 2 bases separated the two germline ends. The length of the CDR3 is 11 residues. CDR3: CASSNTDTQYF. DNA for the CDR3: TGTGCCAGCAGTAACACAGATACGCAGTATTTT.

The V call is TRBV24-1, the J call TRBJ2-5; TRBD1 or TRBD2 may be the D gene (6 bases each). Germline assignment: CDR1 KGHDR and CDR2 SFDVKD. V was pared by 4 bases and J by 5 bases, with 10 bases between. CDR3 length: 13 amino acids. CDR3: CATSDGGWETQYF. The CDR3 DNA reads TGTGCCACCAGTGACGGGGGCTGGGAGACCCAGTACTTC.

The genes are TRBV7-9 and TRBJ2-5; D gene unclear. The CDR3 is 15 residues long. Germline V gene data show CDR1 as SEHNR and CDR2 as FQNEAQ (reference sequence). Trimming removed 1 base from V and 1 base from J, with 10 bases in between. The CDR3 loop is CASSLVPPAQETQYF. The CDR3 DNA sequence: TGTGCCAGCAGCTTAGTCCCCCCAGCCCAAGAGACCCAGTACTTC.

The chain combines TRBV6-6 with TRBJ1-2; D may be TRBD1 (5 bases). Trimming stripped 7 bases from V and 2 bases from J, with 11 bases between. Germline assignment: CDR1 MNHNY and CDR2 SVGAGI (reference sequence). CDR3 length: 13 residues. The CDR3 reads CASTFRQNYGYTF. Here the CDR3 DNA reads TGTGCCAGCACCTTCAGACAGAACTATGGCTACACCTTC.

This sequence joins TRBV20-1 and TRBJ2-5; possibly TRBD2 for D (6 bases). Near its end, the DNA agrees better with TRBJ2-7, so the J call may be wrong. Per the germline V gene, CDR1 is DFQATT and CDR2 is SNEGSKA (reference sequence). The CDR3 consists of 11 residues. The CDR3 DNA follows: TGCAGTGCTAACCGGGAGTCCGAGCAGTACTTC. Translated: CSANRESEQYF.

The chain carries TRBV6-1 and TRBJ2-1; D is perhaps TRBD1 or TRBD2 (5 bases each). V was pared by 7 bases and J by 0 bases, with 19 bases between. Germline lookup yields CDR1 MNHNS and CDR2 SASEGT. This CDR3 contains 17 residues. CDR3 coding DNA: TGTGCCAGCACCCCTGTGGTAGAGGGGCCCTCCTACAATGAGCAGTTCTTC. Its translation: CASTPVVEGPSYNEQFF.

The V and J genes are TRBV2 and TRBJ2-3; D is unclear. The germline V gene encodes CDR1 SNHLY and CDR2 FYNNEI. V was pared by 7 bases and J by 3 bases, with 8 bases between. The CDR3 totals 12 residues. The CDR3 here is CASTIGTDTQYF. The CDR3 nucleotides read TGTGCCAGCACGATAGGAACAGATACGCAGTATTTT.

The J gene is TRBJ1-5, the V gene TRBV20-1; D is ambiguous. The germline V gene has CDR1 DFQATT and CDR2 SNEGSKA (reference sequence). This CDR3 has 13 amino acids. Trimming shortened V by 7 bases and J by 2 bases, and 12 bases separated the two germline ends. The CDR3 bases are TGCAGTGGGAGTGGTGGCGGCAATCAGCCCCAGCATTTT. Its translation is CSGSGGGNQPQHF.

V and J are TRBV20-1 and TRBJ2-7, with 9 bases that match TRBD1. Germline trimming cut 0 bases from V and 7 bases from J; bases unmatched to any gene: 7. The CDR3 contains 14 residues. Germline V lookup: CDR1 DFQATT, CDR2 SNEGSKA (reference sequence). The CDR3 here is CSARDETGGGEQYF. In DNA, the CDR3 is TGCAGTGCTAGAGATGAGACAGGGGGAGGGGAGCAGTACTTC.

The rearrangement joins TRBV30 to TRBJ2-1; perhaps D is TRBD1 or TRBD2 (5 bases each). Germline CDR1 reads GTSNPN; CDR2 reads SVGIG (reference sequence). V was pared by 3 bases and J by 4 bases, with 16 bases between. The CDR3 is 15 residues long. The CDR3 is CAWRLGTSPYNEQFF. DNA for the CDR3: TGTGCCTGGAGATTAGGGACGTCCCCGTACAATGAGCAGTTCTTC.

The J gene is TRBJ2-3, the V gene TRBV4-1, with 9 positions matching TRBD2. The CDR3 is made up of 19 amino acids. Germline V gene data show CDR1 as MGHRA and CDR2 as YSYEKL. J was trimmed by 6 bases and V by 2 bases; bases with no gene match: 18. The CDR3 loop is CASSQLAGLAGDVGDTQYF. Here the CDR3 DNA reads TGCGCCAGCAGCCAATTGGCGGGGTTAGCGGGAGACGTAGGGGATACGCAGTATTTT.

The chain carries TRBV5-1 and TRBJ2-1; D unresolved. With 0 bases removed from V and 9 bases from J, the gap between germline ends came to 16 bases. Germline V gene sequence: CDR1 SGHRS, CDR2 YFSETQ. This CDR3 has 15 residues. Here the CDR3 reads CASSLARSVGVEQFF. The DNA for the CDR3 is TGCGCCAGCAGCTTGGCGCGTAGTGTCGGAGTTGAGCAGTTCTTC.

In DNA, the CDR3 is TGCGCCAGCAGCTTGTCCCTCCAACAGGGAACCGGGGAGCTGTTTTTT. Protein sequence: CASSLSLQQGTGELFF. V and J are TRBV5-1 and TRBJ2-2, with TRBD1 as a possible D gene (6 bases). V was shortened by 1 base and J by 5 bases, with 15 bases between the two germline ends. Germline lookup yields CDR1 SGHRS and CDR2 YFSETQ. The CDR3 runs 16 residues.